A selection of T cell receptor beta chains follows, all from one sample in a study of blood T cell repertoires in COVID-19. Method: immunoSEQ multiplex PCR; TCRdb's copy keeps in-frame clones and lacks some. The sample has 150,000 to 200,000 clones; more than 75% are singletons. The sequenced sample was peripheral blood. These receptors were obtained from a man aged 35 to 55 with active or convalescent COVID-19. Both conserved end residues are part of each CDR3. A D gene is named only where the DNA matches it firmly. Some rows mark clone size as missing; the rest say once, few, many or name a class of expanded clone.

J gene | D gene | clone size | V gene | CDR3 DNA | CDR3 protein
TRBJ2-7 | - | - | TRBV6-6 | TGTGCCAGCAGTCTTTCCGGGACTTCCAAATACGAGCAGTACTTC | CASSLSGTSKYEQYF
TRBJ2-1 | TRBD2 | - | TRBV19 | TGTGCCAGTAGTAGACCCGGGACTAGCGGGACATATGAGCAGTTCTTC | CASSRPGTSGTYEQFF
TRBJ1-6 | - | - | TRBV3-1/TRBV3-2 | TGTGCCAGCAGCCGCGCTCAGCCCGGGACACCATTTAATTCACCCCTCCACTTT | CASSRAQPGTPFNSPLHF
TRBJ1-5 | - | - | TRBV2 | TGTGCCAGCAGCCGGGAGGGGAATCAGCCCCAGCATTTT | CASSREGNQPQHF
TRBJ1-4 | TRBD1 | once | TRBV7-9 | TGTGCCAGCAGCAGGACAGGACAACCTGAAAAACTGTTTTTT | CASSRTGQPEKLFF
TRBJ2-1 | TRBD2 | - | TRBV7-6 | TGTGCCAGCAGCTTAGGTAGCCCTAGCGGGAGGGGTAATGAGCAGTTCTTC | CASSLGSPSGRGNEQFF
TRBJ2-7 | TRBD1 | - | TRBV4-2 | TGTGCCAGCAGCCTCAACGGAGCAGGGGGCTCTTACGAGCAGTACTTC | CASSLNGAGGSYEQYF
TRBJ1-1 | - | few | TRBV10-3 | TGTGCCATCAGAGGCGACAATGAAGCTTTCTTT | CAIRGDNEAFF
TRBJ1-6 | - | - | TRBV27 | TGTGCCAGCAGTTTCCACGGGGACATCTCCTATAATTCACCCCTCCACTTT | CASSFHGDISYNSPLHF
TRBJ2-3 | - | - | TRBV5-4 | TGTGCCGGCGGCAACACAGATACGCAGTATTTT | CAGGNTDTQYF
TRBJ1-3 | - | - | TRBV7-6 | TGTGCCAGCAGTGTATCCGGGAACTCTGGAAACACCATATATTTT | CASSVSGNSGNTIYF
TRBJ2-3 | TRBD2 | - | TRBV24-1 | TGTGCCACCAGTGATTTTGGGCGGGAGGGAATCACAGATACGCAGTATTTT | CATSDFGREGITDTQYF
TRBJ1-6 | TRBD1 | - | TRBV11-2 | TGTGCCAGCAGCTCGCAGACAGGGGTTGGTTCACCCCTCCACTTT | CASSSQTGVGSPLHF
TRBJ2-1 | - | - | TRBV24-1 | TGTGCCACCAGTGACACCGGGACAACATACAATGAGCAGTTCTTC | CATSDTGTTYNEQFF
TRBJ2-3 | - | - | TRBV27 | TGTGCCAAAAAAGACTTCCGGGGGTTTGGAACAGATACGCAGTATTTT | CAKKDFRGFGTDTQYF
TRBJ1-1 | - | - | TRBV15 | TGTGCCACCAGAAGGGGTGCTGAAGCTTTCTTT | CATRRGAEAFF
TRBJ2-7 | TRBD1 | - | TRBV19 | TGTGCCAGTAGTATTGTAGGGACAGACGAGCAGTACTTC | CASSIVGTDEQYF
TRBJ2-7 | TRBD2 | - | TRBV6-7 | TGTGCCAGCAGTTACCGATACCAGCGGGGGCCGGGGGAGCAGTACTTC | CASSYRYQRGPGEQYF
TRBJ1-4 | TRBD1 | - | TRBV5-1 | TGCGCCAGCAGCCCCGGACAGGGAAGAGTTAATGAAAAACTGTTTTTT | CASSPGQGRVNEKLFF
TRBJ2-7 | TRBD1 | - | TRBV30 | TGTGCCTGGAGCCTTTCGGGGACAGGGAAAGAGCAGTACTTC | CAWSLSGTGKEQYF
TRBJ1-1 | TRBD1 | - | TRBV3-1/TRBV3-2 | TGTGCCAGCAGCCTGAACCGGGACAGGGATTTGAGCACTGAAGCTTTCTTT | CASSLNRDRDLSTEAFF
TRBJ2-5 | TRBD2 | - | TRBV4-2 | TGTGCCAGCAGCCAAGATCCAGCGGGGGGGCGTGAGACCCAGTACTTC | CASSQDPAGGRETQYF
TRBJ1-2 | - | - | TRBV5-1 | TGCGCCAGCAGCCCAGGCTCGGGAGCTAACTATGGCTACACCTTC | CASSPGSGANYGYTF
TRBJ2-5 | TRBD2 | - | TRBV13 | TGTGCCAGCAGCTCAAGCGGGACCGGGCAAGAGACCCAGTACTTC | CASSSSGTGQETQYF
TRBJ2-3 | TRBD1 | - | TRBV29-1 | TGCAGCGCCTGGGAACCGGGACAGGGGACAGATACGCAGTATTTT | CSAWEPGQGTDTQYF
TRBJ1-5 | - | - | TRBV9 | TGTGCCAGCAGCGTAGGGCATAGCAATCAGCCCCAGCATTTT | CASSVGHSNQPQHF
TRBJ1-2 | TRBD1 | - | TRBV19 | TGTGCCAGTAGGCTCGACAGGGCGAGTTTGCGTGGCTACACCTTC | CASRLDRASLRGYTF
TRBJ1-2 | - | - | TRBV18 | TGTGCCAGCTCACCTCAGGGAAGTTATGGCTATGGCTACACCTTC | CASSPQGSYGYGYTF
TRBJ2-5 | - | - | TRBV20-1 | TGCAGTGCTAGTCGTGGCGGGCGGGAAGAGACCCAGTACTTC | CSASRGGREETQYF
TRBJ1-4 | TRBD1 | - | TRBV24-1 | TGTGCCACCAGTGAGGGACAGGGCGGTTCAGTCGAAAAACTGTTTTTT | CATSEGQGGSVEKLFF
TRBJ1-1 | - | - | TRBV6-1 | TGTGCCAGCAGTGAACCGGGGTTCATGGACACTGAAGCTTTCTTT | CASSEPGFMDTEAFF
TRBJ2-5 | TRBD1 | - | TRBV5-5 | TGTGCCAGCAGCTCACAGGGGCAAGAGACCCAGTACTTC | CASSSQGQETQYF
TRBJ1-1 | TRBD1 | few | TRBV19 | TGTGCCAGTAGTGTTCGGGACAGTGGAGACACTGAAGCTTTCTTT | CASSVRDSGDTEAFF
TRBJ2-7 | TRBD2 | - | TRBV6-5 | TGTGCCAGCAGTACGACTAGCGGGCAGCAGTACTTC | CASSTTSGQQYF
TRBJ1-5 | - | once | TRBV12-5 | TGTGCTAGTGGTTTGGGAGGGTACAATCAGCCCCAGCATTTT | CASGLGGYNQPQHF
TRBJ2-2 | - | many | TRBV4-1 | TGCGCCAGCAGCCAAGAATCGGGATTGGTCACCGGGGAGCTGTTTTTT | CASSQESGLVTGELFF
TRBJ1-3 | - | - | TRBV11-3 | TGTGCCAGCAGCTTCGATGCTGACAGCCTCTCTGGAAACACCATATATTTT | CASSFDADSLSGNTIYF
TRBJ2-5 | TRBD2 | - | TRBV28 | TGTGCCAGCAGTACTCCGACTAGCGGGGTTAAAGAGACCCAGTACTTC | CASSTPTSGVKETQYF
TRBJ1-1 | TRBD1 | - | TRBV5-1 | TGCGCCAGCAGCTCCGGACAGGGCGGGGGTGGCACTGAAGCTTTCTTT | CASSSGQGGGGTEAFF
TRBJ1-5 | TRBD1 | once | TRBV4-2 | TGTGCCAGCAGCCAAGGACAGGGGGGTTTTCAGCCCCAGCATTTT | CASSQGQGGFQPQHF
TRBJ2-7 | - | - | TRBV19 | TGTGCCAGTAGTATAGGCAGGGCCTACGAGCAGTACTTC | CASSIGRAYEQYF
TRBJ1-1 | TRBD1 | - | TRBV5-6 | TGTGCCAGCAGCTTGCGGCAGGGGGAGAACACTGAAGCTTTCTTT | CASSLRQGENTEAFF
TRBJ1-4 | TRBD1 | - | TRBV19 | TGTGCCAGTGAGAGACAGGGTACTAATGAAAAACTGTTTTTT | CASERQGTNEKLFF
TRBJ2-1 | TRBD2 | - | TRBV4-1 | TGCGCCAGCAGCCAAGATTCAGGGCGGGGGAGTTACAATGAGCAGTTCTTC | CASSQDSGRGSYNEQFF
TRBJ1-1 | - | - | TRBV2 | TGTGCCAGCAGTGAAGAATCAGTAAAAGCTTTCTTT | CASSEESVKAFF